These T cell receptor beta chains were read from a single sample in a study of OX40 agonist ivuxolimab in advanced cancers. Assay: immunoSEQ multiplex PCR; the TCRdb copy retains only in-frame clones and omits some. The sample yields about 59,000 clones, approximately 81% seen once. Source: CD4+ or CD8+ T cells sorted from blood, taken in a trial of the OX40 agonist ivuxolimab. The origin of the receptors is an adult with an advanced solid tumor such as melanoma, head and neck, liver or kidney cancer. Each CDR3 is given with its conserved first and last residue. Fields, in order: D gene, clone size, V gene, J gene, CDR3 protein, CDR3 DNA. The D gene is left open where the match is weak. The size entry is marked missing in some rows and otherwise reads once, few, many or a size class.

d_gene: TRBD1; abundance: -; v_gene: TRBV30; j_gene: TRBJ2-4; CDR3aa: CAWRAVDRGQENIQYF; CDR3nt: TGTGCCTGGAGAGCCGTTGACAGGGGGCAAGAAAACATTCAGTACTTC
d_gene: -; abundance: -; v_gene: TRBV6-1; j_gene: TRBJ1-3; CDR3aa: CASTLGPFSGNTIYF; CDR3nt: TGTGCCAGCACCCTGGGACCCTTCTCTGGAAACACCATATATTTT
d_gene: TRBD1; abundance: -; v_gene: TRBV6-6; j_gene: TRBJ1-5; CDR3aa: CASSPQGDGQPQHF; CDR3nt: TGTGCCAGCAGTCCCCAGGGGGACGGTCAGCCCCAGCATTTT
d_gene: -; abundance: -; v_gene: TRBV6-6; j_gene: TRBJ1-4; CDR3aa: CASTSTGSNEKLFF; CDR3nt: TGTGCCAGCACCTCTACCGGGAGTAATGAAAAACTGTTTTTT
d_gene: TRBD1; abundance: -; v_gene: TRBV7-7; j_gene: TRBJ2-5; CDR3aa: CASSFGQGDVTQYF; CDR3nt: TGTGCCAGCAGCTTTGGACAGGGGGACGTAACCCAGTACTTC
d_gene: -; abundance: -; v_gene: TRBV7-9; j_gene: TRBJ1-3; CDR3aa: CASRDTGYGSGNTIYF; CDR3nt: TGTGCCAGCAGAGATACAGGGTATGGCTCTGGAAACACCATATATTTT
d_gene: -; abundance: -; v_gene: TRBV29-1; j_gene: TRBJ2-7; CDR3aa: CSVAEAAGDEQYF; CDR3nt: TGCAGCGTGGCTGAGGCCGCAGGCGACGAGCAGTACTTC
d_gene: TRBD1; abundance: -; v_gene: TRBV5-4; j_gene: TRBJ1-2; CDR3aa: CASTRGTGVHGYTF; CDR3nt: TGTGCCAGTACCAGGGGAACAGGGGTCCATGGCTACACCTTC
d_gene: TRBD2; abundance: -; v_gene: TRBV5-1; j_gene: TRBJ2-5; CDR3aa: CASSSLAGKQETQYF; CDR3nt: TGCGCCAGCAGCTCACTAGCGGGGAAACAAGAGACCCAGTACTTC
d_gene: -; abundance: medium-sized; v_gene: TRBV6-1; j_gene: TRBJ2-7; CDR3aa: CASSQVYEQYF; CDR3nt: TGTGCCAGCAGTCAGGTCTACGAGCAGTACTTC
d_gene: -; abundance: -; v_gene: TRBV25-1; j_gene: TRBJ2-2; CDR3aa: CATRSEWTGELFF; CDR3nt: TGTGCCACAAGGAGTGAATGGACCGGGGAGCTGTTTTTT
d_gene: -; abundance: -; v_gene: TRBV11-2; j_gene: TRBJ2-3; CDR3aa: CASSVGGPADTQYF; CDR3nt: TGTGCCAGCAGCGTGGGGGGGCCAGCAGATACGCAGTATTTT
d_gene: TRBD2; abundance: -; v_gene: TRBV10-3; j_gene: TRBJ2-3; CDR3aa: CAISESGRGAADTQYF; CDR3nt: TGTGCCATCAGTGAGTCGGGGCGGGGGGCGGCAGATACGCAGTATTTT
d_gene: TRBD2; abundance: -; v_gene: TRBV7-2; j_gene: TRBJ2-3; CDR3aa: CASSPPSGRGDTQYF; CDR3nt: TGTGCCAGCAGCCCACCTAGCGGGCGGGGAGATACGCAGTATTTT
d_gene: -; abundance: -; v_gene: TRBV30; j_gene: TRBJ2-2; CDR3aa: CAWSGQAAAGELFF; CDR3nt: TGTGCCTGGAGTGGACAGGCCGCCGCCGGGGAGCTGTTTTTT
d_gene: -; abundance: -; v_gene: TRBV5-4; j_gene: TRBJ1-6; CDR3aa: CASSLEASVQGNSPLHF; CDR3nt: TGTGCCAGCAGCTTGGAGGCTAGTGTCCAGGGGAATTCACCCCTCCACTTT
d_gene: TRBD2; abundance: -; v_gene: TRBV7-9; j_gene: TRBJ2-5; CDR3aa: CASNPQREGRETQYF; CDR3nt: TGTGCCAGCAACCCTCAGCGGGAGGGCCGGGAGACCCAGTACTTC
d_gene: TRBD2; abundance: -; v_gene: TRBV10-3; j_gene: TRBJ2-3; CDR3aa: CAISGLAETDTQYF; CDR3nt: TGTGCCATCAGTGGACTAGCCGAAACAGATACGCAGTATTTT
d_gene: TRBD2; abundance: -; v_gene: TRBV29-1; j_gene: TRBJ2-3; CDR3aa: CSVAGGSTDTQYF; CDR3nt: TGCAGCGTTGCGGGGGGAAGCACAGATACGCAGTATTTT
d_gene: -; abundance: -; v_gene: TRBV7-9; j_gene: TRBJ1-3; CDR3aa: CASSPLGSSGNTIYF; CDR3nt: TGTGCCAGCAGCCCCCTGGGCAGCTCTGGAAACACCATATATTTT
d_gene: -; abundance: -; v_gene: TRBV25-1; j_gene: TRBJ2-2; CDR3aa: CASRKDETGELFF; CDR3nt: TGTGCCAGCCGCAAGGACGAAACCGGGGAGCTGTTTTTT
d_gene: -; abundance: -; v_gene: TRBV7-9; j_gene: TRBJ2-1; CDR3aa: CASSLEANEQFF; CDR3nt: TGTGCCAGCAGCCTAGAGGCAAATGAGCAGTTCTTC
d_gene: TRBD2; abundance: -; v_gene: TRBV7-9; j_gene: TRBJ2-2; CDR3aa: CASSSGTINTGELFF; CDR3nt: TGTGCCAGCAGCTCCGGGACTATCAACACCGGGGAGCTGTTTTTT
d_gene: TRBD2; abundance: -; v_gene: TRBV27; j_gene: TRBJ2-7; CDR3aa: CASSLSGLASYEQYF; CDR3nt: TGTGCCAGCAGTTTATCCGGACTAGCGAGCTACGAGCAGTACTTC
d_gene: -; abundance: -; v_gene: TRBV30; j_gene: TRBJ2-1; CDR3aa: CAWDTGLSYNEQFF; CDR3nt: TGTGCCTGGGATACGGGACTCTCCTACAATGAGCAGTTCTTC
d_gene: -; abundance: -; v_gene: TRBV4-1; j_gene: TRBJ1-1; CDR3aa: CASSQDVVWVPEAFF; CDR3nt: TGCGCCAGCAGCCAAGATGTGGTTTGGGTGCCTGAAGCTTTCTTT
d_gene: TRBD2; abundance: -; v_gene: TRBV5-4; j_gene: TRBJ2-7; CDR3aa: CASSWAAGGNGYEQYF; CDR3nt: TGTGCCAGCAGCTGGGCGGCGGGAGGGAATGGCTACGAGCAGTACTTC
d_gene: TRBD2; abundance: -; v_gene: TRBV29-1; j_gene: TRBJ2-1; CDR3aa: CSVATGTSGYNEQFF; CDR3nt: TGCAGCGTCGCAACCGGGACTAGCGGATACAATGAGCAGTTCTTC
d_gene: -; abundance: few; v_gene: TRBV4-2; j_gene: TRBJ2-1; CDR3aa: CASSRDGRANNEQFF; CDR3nt: TGTGCCAGCAGCAGGGACGGGCGGGCGAACAATGAGCAGTTCTTC
d_gene: -; abundance: few; v_gene: TRBV30; j_gene: TRBJ1-2; CDR3aa: CAWRRVTNYGYTF; CDR3nt: TGTGCCTGGAGGAGGGTAACTAACTATGGCTACACCTTC
d_gene: -; abundance: -; v_gene: TRBV6-5; j_gene: TRBJ2-3; CDR3aa: CASRPRSDTQYF; CDR3nt: TGTGCCAGCCGACCTAGGTCAGATACGCAGTATTTT
d_gene: -; abundance: -; v_gene: TRBV7-3; j_gene: TRBJ1-1; CDR3aa: CASSLNRVTEAFF; CDR3nt: TGTGCCAGCAGCTTAAACAGGGTCACTGAAGCTTTCTTT
d_gene: -; abundance: -; v_gene: TRBV28; j_gene: TRBJ2-5; CDR3aa: CAIQTSRGETQYF; CDR3nt: TGTGCCATCCAGACTAGTCGCGGAGAGACCCAGTACTTC
d_gene: TRBD2; abundance: -; v_gene: TRBV6-5; j_gene: TRBJ2-2; CDR3aa: CASSRGSGGELFF; CDR3nt: TGTGCCAGCAGTCGCGGGAGCGGCGGGGAGCTGTTTTTT
d_gene: TRBD1; abundance: -; v_gene: TRBV4-3; j_gene: TRBJ2-7; CDR3aa: CASSQEAGGQGARDEQYF; CDR3nt: TGCGCCAGCAGCCAAGAAGCGGGGGGACAGGGGGCTAGAGACGAGCAGTACTTC
d_gene: TRBD1; abundance: -; v_gene: TRBV7-9; j_gene: TRBJ2-3; CDR3aa: CASSPNRGLTDTQYF; CDR3nt: TGTGCCAGCAGCCCAAACAGGGGCCTCACAGATACGCAGTATTTT
d_gene: TRBD2; abundance: -; v_gene: TRBV7-3; j_gene: TRBJ2-1; CDR3aa: CASSPQREAYNEQFF; CDR3nt: TGTGCCAGCAGCCCTCAGCGGGAGGCCTACAATGAGCAGTTCTTC
d_gene: -; abundance: -; v_gene: TRBV5-1; j_gene: TRBJ2-2; CDR3aa: CASSLVVSGELFF; CDR3nt: TGCGCCAGCAGCTTGGTCGTTAGCGGGGAGCTGTTTTTT
d_gene: TRBD1; abundance: -; v_gene: TRBV7-9; j_gene: TRBJ1-2; CDR3aa: CASSLRTGGDYGYTF; CDR3nt: TGTGCCAGCAGCCTAAGGACAGGGGGCGACTATGGCTACACCTTC
d_gene: -; abundance: -; v_gene: TRBV9; j_gene: TRBJ2-1; CDR3aa: CASSAHDREGEQFF; CDR3nt: TGTGCCAGCAGCGCCCACGACCGTGAAGGTGAGCAGTTCTTC
d_gene: TRBD2; abundance: -; v_gene: TRBV7-8; j_gene: TRBJ2-5; CDR3aa: CASSTGTSGQTQYF; CDR3nt: TGTGCCAGCAGCACCGGGACTAGCGGTCAGACCCAGTACTTC
d_gene: -; abundance: -; v_gene: TRBV28; j_gene: TRBJ1-5; CDR3aa: CASSLSGTNQPQHF; CDR3nt: TGTGCCAGCAGTTTAAGTGGGACCAATCAGCCCCAGCATTTT
d_gene: TRBD2; abundance: -; v_gene: TRBV28; j_gene: TRBJ2-1; CDR3aa: CASSSLPGGYNEQFF; CDR3nt: TGTGCCAGCAGTTCCTTACCGGGAGGGTACAATGAGCAGTTCTTC
d_gene: TRBD2; abundance: -; v_gene: TRBV28; j_gene: TRBJ2-1; CDR3aa: CASSPFLGLATSSYNEQFF; CDR3nt: TGTGCCAGCAGCCCTTTTCTAGGACTAGCGACCTCCTCCTACAATGAGCAGTTCTTC
d_gene: -; abundance: -; v_gene: TRBV27; j_gene: TRBJ2-5; CDR3aa: CASRDAGQETQYF; CDR3nt: TGTGCCAGCAGAGACGCAGGGCAAGAGACCCAGTACTTC
d_gene: -; abundance: -; v_gene: TRBV7-3; j_gene: TRBJ2-7; CDR3aa: CASSLYHGSSIEQYF; CDR3nt: TGTGCCAGCAGCTTATATCACGGGAGCTCCATCGAGCAGTACTTC
d_gene: -; abundance: -; v_gene: TRBV5-1; j_gene: TRBJ2-6; CDR3aa: CASNPTWSSGVNVLTF; CDR3nt: TGCGCCAGCAACCCGACTTGGTCCTCTGGGGTCAACGTCCTGACTTTC
d_gene: TRBD1; abundance: -; v_gene: TRBV11-2; j_gene: TRBJ2-1; CDR3aa: CASSGNRDRYNEQFF; CDR3nt: TGTGCCAGCAGTGGGAACCGGGACAGATACAATGAGCAGTTCTTC
d_gene: -; abundance: -; v_gene: TRBV9; j_gene: TRBJ2-7; CDR3aa: CASSPRRGTRVLTIRTYEQYF; CDR3nt: TGTGCCAGCAGCCCTCGGAGGGGGACACGCGTATTGACAATTAGGACCTACGAGCAGTACTTC
d_gene: -; abundance: -; v_gene: TRBV28; j_gene: TRBJ1-2; CDR3aa: CASSLGPANYGYTF; CDR3nt: TGTGCCAGCAGTTTAGGACCCGCCAACTATGGCTACACCTTC
d_gene: -; abundance: -; v_gene: TRBV2; j_gene: TRBJ2-5; CDR3aa: CASSEDLRGRDETQYF; CDR3nt: TGTGCCAGCAGTGAAGACTTGAGGGGACGGGACGAGACCCAGTACTTC
d_gene: -; abundance: -; v_gene: TRBV6-5; j_gene: TRBJ1-3; CDR3aa: CASSYVAGELNTIYF; CDR3nt: TGTGCCAGCAGTTATGTGGCAGGGGAATTAAACACCATATATTTT
d_gene: -; abundance: once; v_gene: TRBV7-2; j_gene: TRBJ2-3; CDR3aa: CASSLVASDTQYF; CDR3nt: TGTGCCAGCAGCTTAGTGGCGTCGGATACGCAGTATTTT
d_gene: -; abundance: -; v_gene: TRBV10-3; j_gene: TRBJ2-2; CDR3aa: CAISALMGVNTGELFF; CDR3nt: TGTGCCATCAGTGCCCTCATGGGGGTAAACACCGGGGAGCTGTTTTTT
d_gene: -; abundance: -; v_gene: TRBV7-9; j_gene: TRBJ2-5; CDR3aa: CASSQMLGKGETQYF; CDR3nt: TGTGCCAGCAGTCAAATGCTCGGCAAAGGAGAGACCCAGTACTTC
d_gene: TRBD1; abundance: -; v_gene: TRBV10-3; j_gene: TRBJ2-2; CDR3aa: CAISDGQGRTGELFF; CDR3nt: TGTGCCATCAGTGATGGACAGGGACGAACCGGGGAGCTGTTTTTT
d_gene: -; abundance: few; v_gene: TRBV7-9; j_gene: TRBJ1-4; CDR3aa: CASSYTNEKLFF; CDR3nt: TGTGCCAGCAGCTACACCAATGAAAAACTGTTTTTT
d_gene: -; abundance: -; v_gene: TRBV5-4; j_gene: TRBJ1-6; CDR3aa: CASSSGSRDSPLHF; CDR3nt: TGTGCCAGCAGCTCAGGGAGTAGGGATTCACCCCTCCACTTT